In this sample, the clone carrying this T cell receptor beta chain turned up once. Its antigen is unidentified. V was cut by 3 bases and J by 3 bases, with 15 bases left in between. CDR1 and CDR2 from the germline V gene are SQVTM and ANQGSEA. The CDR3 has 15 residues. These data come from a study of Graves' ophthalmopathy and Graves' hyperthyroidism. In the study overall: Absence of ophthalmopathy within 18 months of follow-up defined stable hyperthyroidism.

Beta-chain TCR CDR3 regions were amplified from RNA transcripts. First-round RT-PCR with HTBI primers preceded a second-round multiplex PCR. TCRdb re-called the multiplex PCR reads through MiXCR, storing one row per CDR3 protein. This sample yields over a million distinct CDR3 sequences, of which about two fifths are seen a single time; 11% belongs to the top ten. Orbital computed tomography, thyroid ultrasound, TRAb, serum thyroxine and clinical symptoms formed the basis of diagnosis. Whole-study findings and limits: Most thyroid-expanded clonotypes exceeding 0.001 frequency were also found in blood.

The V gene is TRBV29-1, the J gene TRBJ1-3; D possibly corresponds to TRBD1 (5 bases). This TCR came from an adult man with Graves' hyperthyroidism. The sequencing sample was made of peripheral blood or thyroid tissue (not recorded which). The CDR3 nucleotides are TGCAGCGTTGATCGGCAGGGCGACTATGGAAACACCATATATTTT. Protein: CSVDRQGDYGNTIYF. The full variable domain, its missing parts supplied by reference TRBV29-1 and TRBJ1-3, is SAVISQKPSRDICQRGTSLTIQCQVDSQVTMMFWYRQQPGQSLTLIATANQGSEATYESGFVIDKFPISRPNLTFSTLTVSNMSPEDSSIYLCSVDRQGDYGNTIYFGEGSWLTVV.